This T cell receptor (beta chain) was sequenced for a study of blood T cell repertoires in COVID-19. Overall study: Specimens from acute and convalescent COVID-19 originated in the United States, Italy and Spain. T cells, B-cell-depleted T cells, or PBMCs provided the cDNA or gDNA that served as material.

Patients at the Seattle site were enrolled during active infection and followed longitudinally. The CDR3 runs to 16 residues. Unmatched junction bases numbered 4, after V lost 2 bases and J lost 0 bases. Germline V gene lookup returns CDR1 KGHDR and CDR2 SFDVKD. As processed by the authors: By means of reference gene primer amplification, nucleated cell counts were estimated. Measured with immunoSEQ multiplex PCR; TCRdb has only the in-frame clones, and not every one. That table supplies the V and J calls and clone size; D and trimming were determined from the DNA. The sample lists about 130,000 clones, more than 75% occurring once.

Sequencing was carried out using peripheral blood. The origin of this receptor is a woman between 70 and 85 years old with COVID-19, enrolled during active disease. The chain employs TRBV24-1 and TRBJ2-3, with 7 bases identical to TRBD2. Here the CDR3 reads CATSDSGGISTDTQYF. Here the CDR3 DNA reads TGTGCCACCAGTGATTCGGGGGGAATTAGCACAGATACGCAGTATTTT.